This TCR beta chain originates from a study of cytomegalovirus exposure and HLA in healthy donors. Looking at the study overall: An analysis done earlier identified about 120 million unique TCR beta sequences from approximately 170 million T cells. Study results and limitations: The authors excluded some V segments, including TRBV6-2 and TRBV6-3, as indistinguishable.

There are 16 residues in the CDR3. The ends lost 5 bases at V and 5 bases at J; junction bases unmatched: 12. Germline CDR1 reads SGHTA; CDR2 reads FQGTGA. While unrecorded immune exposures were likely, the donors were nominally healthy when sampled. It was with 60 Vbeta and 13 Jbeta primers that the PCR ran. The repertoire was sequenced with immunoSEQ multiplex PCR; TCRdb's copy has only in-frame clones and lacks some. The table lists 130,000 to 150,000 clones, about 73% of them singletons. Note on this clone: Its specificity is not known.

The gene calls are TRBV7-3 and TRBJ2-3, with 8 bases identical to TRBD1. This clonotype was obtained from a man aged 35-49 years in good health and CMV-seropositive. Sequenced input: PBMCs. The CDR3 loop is CASSPRNRGKGDTQYF. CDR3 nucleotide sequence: TGTGCCAGCAGCCCTAGGAACAGGGGGAAAGGAGATACGCAGTATTTT.